The clone carrying this TCR beta chain was seen a few times. The sample originates from a study of T cells in Graves' hyperthyroidism and ophthalmopathy. The CDR3 spans 16 residues. Germline CDR1 SGHTA, CDR2 FQGTGA. Germline trimming cut 1 base from V and 3 bases from J; bases unmatched to any gene: 5. It was RNA transcripts that yielded the amplified TCR beta CDR3 regions. Researchers ran a first-round RT-PCR on the TCR CDR3 using the HTBI primer set. TCRdb itself ran the multiplex PCR reads through MiXCR, one entry per CDR3 protein. This table holds approximately 380,000 distinct CDR3 sequences, about 18% found once.

V is TRBV7-3 and J is TRBJ2-2, with TRBD2 identical over 7 bases. Sequenced sample: blood. This TCR was sampled from a man between 18 and 35 years old with Graves' ophthalmopathy. In nucleotides, the CDR3 is TGTGCCAGCAGCTTAAGGGAGGCGGGGGACACCGGGGAGCTGTTTTTT. Protein: CASSLREAGDTGELFF.